This T cell receptor beta chain was observed in a study of Ad26.COV2.S vaccination and SARS-CoV-2 variants. In the case of this clone: Its antigen is still unknown.

Trimming at V came to 1 base and at J to 2 bases, leaving 9 bases not matched to a gene. The CDR3 is 17 residues long. Germline values: CDR1 LNHNV, CDR2 YYDKDF (reference sequence). Using immunoSEQ multiplex PCR, the repertoire was profiled, and TCRdb retains in-frame clones only, with some absent. The table records tens of thousands of clones, 65% to 90% of them present only once. Study-wide findings and caveats: Placebo recipients had lower spike-specific TCR breadth than vaccine recipients.

The specimen comprised peripheral blood, sampled after recovery from COVID-19. This clonotype originated in a human donor who had recovered from COVID-19. The J gene is TRBJ2-7, the V gene TRBV15; TRBD1 aligns across 9 bases. CDR3 nucleotides: TGTGCCACCAGCAGAGGTATCCCTGGACAGGGGACCTACGAGCAGTACTTC. This sequence encodes CATSRGIPGQGTYEQYF. The whole variable domain, remainder taken from reference TRBV15 and TRBJ2-7, is DAMVIQNPRYQVTQFGKPVTLSCSQTLNHNVMYWYQQKSSQAPKLLFHYYDKDFNNEADTPDNFQSRRPNTSFCFLDIRSPGLGDTAMYLCATSRGIPGQGTYEQYFGPGTRLTVT.